The 6 T cell receptor beta chains below were found in one sample sequenced in a study of human T cells and chemical hapten exposure. Documented time point: patch test 3, about 24 weeks after DPC sensitization. Treatment of the sample: therapeutic diphenylcyclopropenone sensitization with weekly scalp DPC. Unfractionated whole blood served as the source for total RNA extraction. TCRdb fed the RACE reads into MiXCR, producing one record per CDR3 protein. The sample has roughly 39,000 distinct CDR3 sequences; roughly 13% are singletons. The material sequenced was whole blood, taken in connection with sensitization to the hapten diphenylcyclopropenone (DPC). These receptors originate from a woman aged 40 to 50 with alopecia areata. Some clones in this sample may be carry-over from other donors' samples.

This clonotype has a count of ten or more. The rearrangement links TRBV10-3 to TRBJ2-7; TRBD1 is a possible D gene (6 bases). Trimming removed 0 bases at V and 3 bases at J, with 12 bases between. This CDR3 is 15 amino acids long. From germline, CDR1 is ENHRY and CDR2 SYGVKD. This chain's CDR3 is CAISESGDTYYEQYF. In DNA, the CDR3 is TGTGCCATCAGTGAGTCGGGGGACACCTACTACGAGCAGTACTTC.

The V gene is TRBV28, the J gene TRBJ2-7, with 12 bases aligning to TRBD2. This CDR3 has 15 residues. Unmatched junction bases numbered 4, after V lost 5 bases and J lost 2 bases. The germline V gene encodes CDR1 MDHEN and CDR2 SYDVKM. CDR3 protein: CASSPRTSGTYEQYF. DNA of the CDR3: TGTGCCAGCAGTCCGAGGACTAGCGGGACCTACGAGCAGTACTTC.

This clonotype has only a few counts. The rearrangement links TRBV29-1 to TRBJ1-1, with a tentative D call TRBD1 (5 bases). The CDR3 has 11 residues. Germline V CDR1 and CDR2: SQVTM, ANQGSEA. Trimming cost V 6 bases and J 7 bases, with 12 bases left between them. The CDR3 DNA follows: TGCAGCGTCGATCAGGGTTATGAAGCTTTCTTT. This codes for CSVDQGYEAFF.

This clonotype turned up a few times. The chain has TRBV11-2 and TRBJ2-1, with D perhaps assigned TRBD1 or TRBD2 (5 bases each). The V gene's germline CDR1 is SGHAT and CDR2 FQNNGV. Trimming took off 7 bases at V and 7 bases at J, with 17 bases between the two ends. CDR3 length: 14 amino acids. CDR3 DNA sequence: TGTGCCAGCACCCGGGACCGAACAAGTAATGAGCAGTTCTTC. Protein product: CASTRDRTSNEQFF.

This sequence joins TRBV7-9 and TRBJ2-7, with D unresolved. Germline CDR1 and CDR2: SEHNR and FQNEAQ (reference sequence). This CDR3 comprises 13 residues. Trimming shortened V by 5 bases and J by 4 bases, and 12 bases separated the two germline ends. The CDR3 reads CASSVPGLYEQYF. As DNA, the CDR3 is TGTGCCAGCAGCGTCCCCGGTTTGTACGAGCAGTACTTC.

This sequence joins TRBV4-2 and TRBJ2-2; D possibly corresponds to TRBD1 (5 bases). Trimming shortened V by 0 bases and J by 5 bases, and 13 bases separated the two germline ends. Germline V gene data show CDR1 as LGHNA and CDR2 as YNFKEQ. The CDR3 consists of 16 residues. In DNA, the CDR3 is TGTGCCAGCAGCCAAGATCAGGGCAGATTGACCGGGGAGCTGTTTTTT. As protein: CASSQDQGRLTGELFF.